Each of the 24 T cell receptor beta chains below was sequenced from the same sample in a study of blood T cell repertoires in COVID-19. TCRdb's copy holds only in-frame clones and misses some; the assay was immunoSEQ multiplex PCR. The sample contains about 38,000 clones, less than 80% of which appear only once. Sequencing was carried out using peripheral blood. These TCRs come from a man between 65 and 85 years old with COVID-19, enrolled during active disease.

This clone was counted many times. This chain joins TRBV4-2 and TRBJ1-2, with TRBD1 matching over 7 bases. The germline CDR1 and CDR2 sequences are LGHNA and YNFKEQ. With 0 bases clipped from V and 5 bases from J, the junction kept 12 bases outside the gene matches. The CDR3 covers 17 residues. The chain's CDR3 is CASSQDRAGGARYGYTF. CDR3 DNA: TGTGCCAGCAGCCAAGATCGGGCAGGGGGTGCCCGTTATGGCTACACCTTC.

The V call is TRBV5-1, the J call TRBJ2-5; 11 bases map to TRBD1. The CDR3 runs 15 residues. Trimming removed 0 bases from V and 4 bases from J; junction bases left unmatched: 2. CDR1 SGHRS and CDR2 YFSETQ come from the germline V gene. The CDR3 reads CASSLAGQGVETQYF. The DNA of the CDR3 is TGCGCCAGCAGCTTGGCGGGACAGGGGGTAGAGACCCAGTACTTC.

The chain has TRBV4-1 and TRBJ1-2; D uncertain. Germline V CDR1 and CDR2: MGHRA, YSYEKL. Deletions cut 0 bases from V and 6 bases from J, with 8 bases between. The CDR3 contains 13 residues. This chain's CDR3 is CASSQDRLDGYTF. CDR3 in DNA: TGCGCCAGCAGCCAAGACAGGTTAGATGGCTACACCTTC.

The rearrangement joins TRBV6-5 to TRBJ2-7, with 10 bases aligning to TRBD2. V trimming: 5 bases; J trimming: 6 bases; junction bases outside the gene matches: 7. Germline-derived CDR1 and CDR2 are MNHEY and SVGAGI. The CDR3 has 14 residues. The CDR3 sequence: CASSPSGSWREQYF. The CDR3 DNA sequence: TGTGCCAGCAGTCCTAGCGGGAGCTGGCGCGAGCAGTACTTC.

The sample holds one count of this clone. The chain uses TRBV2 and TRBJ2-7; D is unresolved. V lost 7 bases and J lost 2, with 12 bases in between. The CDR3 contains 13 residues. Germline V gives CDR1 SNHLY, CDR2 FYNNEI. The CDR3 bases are TGTGCCAGCACCCCGCTAAAGACCTACGAGCAGTACTTC. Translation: CASTPLKTYEQYF.

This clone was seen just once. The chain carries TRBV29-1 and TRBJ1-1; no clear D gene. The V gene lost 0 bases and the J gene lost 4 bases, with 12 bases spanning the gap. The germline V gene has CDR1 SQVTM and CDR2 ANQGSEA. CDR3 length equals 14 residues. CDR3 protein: CSVEELRVATEAFF. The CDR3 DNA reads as TGCAGCGTTGAAGAACTGAGGGTGGCCACTGAAGCTTTCTTT.

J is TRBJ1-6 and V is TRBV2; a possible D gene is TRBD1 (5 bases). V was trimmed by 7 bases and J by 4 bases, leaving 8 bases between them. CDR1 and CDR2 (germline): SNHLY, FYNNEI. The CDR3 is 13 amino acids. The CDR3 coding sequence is TGTGCCAGCAAGCAGGGTTATAATTCACCCCTCCACTTT. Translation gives CASKQGYNSPLHF. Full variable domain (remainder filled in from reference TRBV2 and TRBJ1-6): EPEVTQTPSHQVTQMGQEVILRCVPISNHLYFYWYRQILGQKVEFLVSFYNNEISEKSEIFDDQFSVERPDGSNFTLKIRSTKLEDSAMYFCASKQGYNSPLHFGNGTRLTVT.

CDR3 sequence (DNA): TGTGCCAGCAGTGAACAGGGGGACTATGGCTACACCTTC. Protein product: CASSEQGDYGYTF. The chain uses TRBV6-1 and TRBJ1-2; 7 nucleotides agree with TRBD1. CDR3 length equals 13 residues. V was pared by 2 bases and J by 3 bases, with 0 bases of the junction left unmatched. In germline, CDR1 is MNHNS, CDR2 SASEGT.

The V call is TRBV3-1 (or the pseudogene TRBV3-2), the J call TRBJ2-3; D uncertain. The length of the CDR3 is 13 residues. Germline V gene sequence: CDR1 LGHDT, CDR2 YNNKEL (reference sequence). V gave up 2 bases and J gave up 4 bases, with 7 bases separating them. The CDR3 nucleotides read TGTGCCAGCAGCCAACAGAGGCCAGATACGCAGTATTTT. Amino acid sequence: CASSQQRPDTQYF.

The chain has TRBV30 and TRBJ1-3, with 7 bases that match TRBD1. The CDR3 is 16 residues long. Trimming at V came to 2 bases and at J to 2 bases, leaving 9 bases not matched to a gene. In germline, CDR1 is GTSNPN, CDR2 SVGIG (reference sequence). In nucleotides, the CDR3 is TGTGCCTGGAGTTTGGGGACAGTGACTCCTGGAAACACCATATATTTT. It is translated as CAWSLGTVTPGNTIYF.

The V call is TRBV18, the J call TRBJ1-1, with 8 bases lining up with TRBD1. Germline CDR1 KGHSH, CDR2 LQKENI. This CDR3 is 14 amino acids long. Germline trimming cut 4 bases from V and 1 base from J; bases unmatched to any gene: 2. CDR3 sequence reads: CASSLGTGNTEAFF. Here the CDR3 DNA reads TGTGCCAGCTCACTCGGGACAGGGAACACTGAAGCTTTCTTT. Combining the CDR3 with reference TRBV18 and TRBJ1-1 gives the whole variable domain NAGVMQNPRHLVRRRGQEARLRCSPMKGHSHVYWYRQLPEEGLKFMVYLQKENIIDESGMPKERFSAEFPKEGPSILRIQQVVRGDSAAYFCASSLGTGNTEAFFGQGTRLTVV.

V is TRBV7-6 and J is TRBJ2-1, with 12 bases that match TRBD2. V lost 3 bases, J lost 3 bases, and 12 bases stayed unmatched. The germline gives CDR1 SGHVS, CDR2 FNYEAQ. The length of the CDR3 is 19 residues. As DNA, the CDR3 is TGTGCCAGCAGCTTCCCAACCTCGGGACTAGCGGGTAACTACAATGAGCAGTTCTTC. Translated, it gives CASSFPTSGLAGNYNEQFF. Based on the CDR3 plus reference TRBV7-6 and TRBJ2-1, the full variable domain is GAGVSQSPRYKVTKRGQDVALRCDPISGHVSLYWYRQALGQGPEFLTYFNYEAQQDKSGLPNDRFSAERPEGSISTLTIQRTEQRDSAMYRCASSFPTSGLAGNYNEQFFGPGTRLTVL.

Written as DNA, the CDR3 is TGTGCCAGCAGTTTTTCTACAGGGGTTGGGTTCTACGAGCAGTACTTC. Its translation: CASSFSTGVGFYEQYF. The rearrangement joins TRBV6-5 to TRBJ2-7; 7 bases are a match to TRBD1. The CDR3 covers 16 residues. Germline V gives CDR1 MNHEY, CDR2 SVGAGI. Trimming removed 4 bases from V and 3 bases from J; junction bases left unmatched: 12.

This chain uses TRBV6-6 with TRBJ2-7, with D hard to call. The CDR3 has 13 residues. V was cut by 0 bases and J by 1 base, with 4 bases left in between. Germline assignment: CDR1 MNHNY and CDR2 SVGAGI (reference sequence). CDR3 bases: TGTGCCAGCAGTTACTCGAGTTCCTACGAGCAGTACTTC. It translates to CASSYSSSYEQYF.

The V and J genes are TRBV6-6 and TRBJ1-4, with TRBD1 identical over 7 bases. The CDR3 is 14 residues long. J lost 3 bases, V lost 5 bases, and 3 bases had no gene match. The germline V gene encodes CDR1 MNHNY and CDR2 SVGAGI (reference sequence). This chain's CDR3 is CASSETGSNEKLFF. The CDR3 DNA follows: TGTGCCAGCAGTGAGACAGGGTCTAATGAAAAACTGTTTTTT.

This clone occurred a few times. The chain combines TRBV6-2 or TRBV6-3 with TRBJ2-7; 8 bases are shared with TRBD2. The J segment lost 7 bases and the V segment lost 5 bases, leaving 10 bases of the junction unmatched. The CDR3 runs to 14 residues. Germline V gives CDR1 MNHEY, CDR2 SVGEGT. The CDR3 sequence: CASSLLWTSSEQYF. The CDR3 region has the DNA TGTGCCAGCAGTCTCTTATGGACTAGCAGTGAGCAGTACTTC.

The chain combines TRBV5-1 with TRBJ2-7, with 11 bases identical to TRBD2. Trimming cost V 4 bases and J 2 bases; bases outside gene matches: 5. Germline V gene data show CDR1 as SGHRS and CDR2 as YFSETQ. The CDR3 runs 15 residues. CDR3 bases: TGCGCCAGCAGCACTGGGACTAGCGGCACCTACGAGCAGTACTTC. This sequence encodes CASSTGTSGTYEQYF.

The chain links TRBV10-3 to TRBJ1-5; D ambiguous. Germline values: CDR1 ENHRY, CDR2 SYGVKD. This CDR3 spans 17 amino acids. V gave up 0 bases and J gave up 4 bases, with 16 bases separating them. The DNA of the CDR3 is TGTGCCATCAGTGAGTCACCGGGGTCCCGAGGAAATCAGCCCCAGCATTTT. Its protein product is CAISESPGSRGNQPQHF.

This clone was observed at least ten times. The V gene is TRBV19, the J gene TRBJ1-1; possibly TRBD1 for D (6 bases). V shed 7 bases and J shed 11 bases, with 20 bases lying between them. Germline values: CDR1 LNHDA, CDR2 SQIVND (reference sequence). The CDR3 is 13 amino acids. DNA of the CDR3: TGTGCCAGTAAAAACAGGGACGGGATGGGCGCTTTCTTT. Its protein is CASKNRDGMGAFF.

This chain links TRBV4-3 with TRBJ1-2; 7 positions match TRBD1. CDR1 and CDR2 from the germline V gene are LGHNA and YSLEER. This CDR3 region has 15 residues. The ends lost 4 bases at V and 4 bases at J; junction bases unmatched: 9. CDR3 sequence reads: CASSRAAGGIYGYTF. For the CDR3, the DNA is TGCGCCAGCAGCCGAGCAGCAGGGGGAATCTATGGCTACACCTTC.

The CDR3 sequence is CASSLGGLMNTEAFF. In nucleotides, the CDR3 is TGTGCCAGCAGCTTGGGAGGACTCATGAACACTGAAGCTTTCTTT. The chain uses TRBV5-4 and TRBJ1-1; D not certain. This CDR3 comprises 15 residues. Trimming removed 0 bases from V and 0 bases from J, with 9 bases in between. Germline assignment: CDR1 SGHNT and CDR2 YYREEE (reference sequence).

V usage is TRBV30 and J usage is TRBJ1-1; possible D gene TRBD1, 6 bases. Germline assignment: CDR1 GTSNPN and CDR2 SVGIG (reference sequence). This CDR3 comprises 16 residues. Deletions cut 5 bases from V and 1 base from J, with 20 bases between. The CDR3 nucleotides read TGTGCCTGGGCAAATAAAAAGACACAGGGGAACACTGAAGCTTTCTTT. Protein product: CAWANKKTQGNTEAFF.

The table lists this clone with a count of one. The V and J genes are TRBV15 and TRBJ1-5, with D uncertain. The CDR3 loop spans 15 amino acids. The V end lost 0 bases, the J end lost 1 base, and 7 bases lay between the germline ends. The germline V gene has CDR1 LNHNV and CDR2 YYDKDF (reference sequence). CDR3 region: CATSREQLSNQPQHF. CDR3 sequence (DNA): TGTGCCACCAGCAGAGAACAGCTAAGCAATCAGCCCCAGCATTTT.

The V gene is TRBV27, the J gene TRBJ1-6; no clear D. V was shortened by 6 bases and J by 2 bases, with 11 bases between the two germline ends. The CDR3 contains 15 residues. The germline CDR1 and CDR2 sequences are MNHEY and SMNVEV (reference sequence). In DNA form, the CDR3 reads TGTGCCAGCAGACGGGTTAGTCCCTATAATTCACCCCTCCACTTT. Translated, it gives CASRRVSPYNSPLHF.